This TCR beta chain came from a study of cytomegalovirus exposure and HLA in healthy donors. Study outcomes and limitations: The study labeled 164 TCR beta chains cytomegalovirus-associated. Generally TCR sequences proved uncommon, though certain public TCRs appeared in numerous donors. A later analysis found first-cohort TCR clusters tended to co-occur in the 120 validation repertoires.

This table comes from immunoSEQ multiplex PCR, and its TCRdb copy is limited to in-frame clones, with some not included. There are fewer than 90,000 clones in the sample; almost 85% occur only once, and about 12% lies in the top ten. J was trimmed by 7 bases and V by 5 bases; bases with no gene match: 4. CDR3 size: 13 residues. Germline assignment: CDR1 SGDLS and CDR2 YYNGEE. Points on this clone: No antigen is known for it.

Sequences were obtained from PBMCs. The sequence came from a young woman in good health and CMV-seropositive. This chain joins TRBV9 and TRBJ2-1, with 9 positions matching TRBD2. CDR3 bases: TGTGCCAGCAGTCTAGCGGGGCAGAATGAGCAGTTCTTC. Protein product: CASSLAGQNEQFF.